This TCR beta chain was sequenced for a study of T cell repertoires in aging, cancer and after chemotherapy. Study-level information: Clear clonal overlap appeared across healthy donor samples taken over several months to years.

General observations from the study: Age-matched healthy donors had significantly more diverse, less clonal blood TCR repertoires than untreated cancer patients. Median generation probability rose over the chemotherapy interval in each cancer cohort, suggesting rebound thymic output.

TRB rearrangements spanning V, D and J were amplified using mixed TRB-A/B primers. TCRdb reprocessed the multiplex PCR reads via MiXCR and lists one record per CDR3 protein. Of 13,000 or so distinct CDR3 sequences in the sample, about 26% are singletons; the top ten hold around half. Peripheral blood genomic DNA, not sorted cells or RNA, was the template. Trimming left V 3 bases short and J 2 bases short, with 10 bases between. This CDR3 comprises 14 residues. Germline assignment: CDR1 KGHSH and CDR2 LQKENI. Note on this clonotype: Its matching antigen is unknown.

The gene calls are TRBV18 and TRBJ1-2; possibly TRBD1 for D (5 bases). The sequence derives from a human donor in good health. The material sequenced was blood. The CDR3 reads CASSPRDWNYGYTF. The CDR3 nucleotides read TGTGCCAGCTCACCTCGGGACTGGAACTATGGCTACACCTTC. Based on the CDR3 plus reference TRBV18 and TRBJ1-2, the full variable domain is NAGVMQNPRHLVRRRGQEARLRCSPMKGHSHVYWYRQLPEEGLKFMVYLQKENIIDESGMPKERFSAEFPKEGPSILRIQQVVRGDSAAYFCASSPRDWNYGYTFGSGTRLTVV.